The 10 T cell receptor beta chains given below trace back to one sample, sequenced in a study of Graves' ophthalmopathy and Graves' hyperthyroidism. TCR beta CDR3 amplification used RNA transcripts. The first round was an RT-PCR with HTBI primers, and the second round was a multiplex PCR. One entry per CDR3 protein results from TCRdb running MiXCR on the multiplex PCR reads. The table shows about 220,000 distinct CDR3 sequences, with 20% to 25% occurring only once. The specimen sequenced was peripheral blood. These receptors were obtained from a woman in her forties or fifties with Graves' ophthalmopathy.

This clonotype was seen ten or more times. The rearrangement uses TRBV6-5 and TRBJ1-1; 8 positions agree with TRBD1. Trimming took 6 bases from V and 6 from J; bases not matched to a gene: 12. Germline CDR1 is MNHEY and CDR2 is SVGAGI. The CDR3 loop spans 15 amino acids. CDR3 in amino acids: CASSLLRTGRAEAFF. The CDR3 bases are TGTGCCAGCAGCTTACTAAGGACAGGGAGGGCTGAAGCTTTCTTT.

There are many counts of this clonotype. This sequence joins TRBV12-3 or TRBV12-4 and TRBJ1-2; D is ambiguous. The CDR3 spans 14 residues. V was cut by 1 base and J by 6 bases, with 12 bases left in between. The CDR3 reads CASSLVPGRDGYTF. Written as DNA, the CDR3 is TGTGCCAGCAGTTTAGTCCCGGGCCGTGATGGCTACACCTTC.

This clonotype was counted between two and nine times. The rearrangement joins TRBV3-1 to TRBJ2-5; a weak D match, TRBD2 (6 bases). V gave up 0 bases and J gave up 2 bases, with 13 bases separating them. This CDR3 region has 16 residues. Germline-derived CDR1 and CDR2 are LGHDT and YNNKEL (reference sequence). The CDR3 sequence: CASSQEGSGEQETQYF. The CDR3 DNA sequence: TGTGCCAGCAGCCAAGAGGGTAGCGGAGAACAAGAGACCCAGTACTTC.

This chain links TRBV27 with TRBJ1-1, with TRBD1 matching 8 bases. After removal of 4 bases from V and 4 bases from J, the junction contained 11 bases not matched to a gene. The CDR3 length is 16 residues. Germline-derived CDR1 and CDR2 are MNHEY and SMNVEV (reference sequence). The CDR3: CASSSHRTGPSTEAFF. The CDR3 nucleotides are TGTGCCAGCAGTTCCCATCGGACAGGGCCGAGCACTGAAGCTTTCTTT.

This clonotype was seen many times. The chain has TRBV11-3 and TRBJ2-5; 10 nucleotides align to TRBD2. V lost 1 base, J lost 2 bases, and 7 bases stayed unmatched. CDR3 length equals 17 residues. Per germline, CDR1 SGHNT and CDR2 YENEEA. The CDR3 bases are TGTGCCAGCAGCTTAGTGGGGAGCGGGAGGGGACAAGAGACCCAGTACTTC. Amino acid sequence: CASSLVGSGRGQETQYF.

In nucleotides, the CDR3 is TGCGCCAGCAGCCCCATAGCGGCGAACACCGGGGAGCTGTTTTTT. It encodes CASSPIAANTGELFF. This chain joins TRBV5-1 and TRBJ2-2; D might be TRBD2 (6 bases). Trimming removed 4 bases from V and 0 bases from J, with 10 bases in between. This CDR3 is 15 amino acids long. The germline CDR1 and CDR2 sequences are SGHRS and YFSETQ.

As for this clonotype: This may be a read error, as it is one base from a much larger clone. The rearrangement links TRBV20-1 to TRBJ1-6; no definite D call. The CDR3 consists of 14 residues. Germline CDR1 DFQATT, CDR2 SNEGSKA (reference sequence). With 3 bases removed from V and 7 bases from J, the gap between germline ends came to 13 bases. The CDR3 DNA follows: TGCAGTGCTAGGGCCGGGCCCGACAATTCACCCCTCCACTTT. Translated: CSARAGPDNSPLHF.

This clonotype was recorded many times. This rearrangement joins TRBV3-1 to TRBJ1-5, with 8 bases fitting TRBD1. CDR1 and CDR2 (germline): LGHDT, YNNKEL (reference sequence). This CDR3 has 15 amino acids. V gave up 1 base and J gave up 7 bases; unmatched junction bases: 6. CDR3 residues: CASSQAGQGGQPQHF. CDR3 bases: TGTGCCAGCAGCCAAGCCGGACAGGGCGGACAGCCCCAGCATTTT.

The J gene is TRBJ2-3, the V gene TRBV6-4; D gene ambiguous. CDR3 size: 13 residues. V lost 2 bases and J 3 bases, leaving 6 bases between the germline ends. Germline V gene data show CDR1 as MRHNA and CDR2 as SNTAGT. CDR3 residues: CASSDTSTDTQYF. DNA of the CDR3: TGTGCCAGCAGTGACACCTCAACAGATACGCAGTATTTT.

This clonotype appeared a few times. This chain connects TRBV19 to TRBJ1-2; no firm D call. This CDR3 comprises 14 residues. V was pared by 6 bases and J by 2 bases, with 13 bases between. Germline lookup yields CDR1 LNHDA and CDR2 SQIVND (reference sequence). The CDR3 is CASSRDSLNYGYTF. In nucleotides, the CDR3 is TGTGCCAGTAGCCGCGATTCACTAAACTATGGCTACACCTTC.